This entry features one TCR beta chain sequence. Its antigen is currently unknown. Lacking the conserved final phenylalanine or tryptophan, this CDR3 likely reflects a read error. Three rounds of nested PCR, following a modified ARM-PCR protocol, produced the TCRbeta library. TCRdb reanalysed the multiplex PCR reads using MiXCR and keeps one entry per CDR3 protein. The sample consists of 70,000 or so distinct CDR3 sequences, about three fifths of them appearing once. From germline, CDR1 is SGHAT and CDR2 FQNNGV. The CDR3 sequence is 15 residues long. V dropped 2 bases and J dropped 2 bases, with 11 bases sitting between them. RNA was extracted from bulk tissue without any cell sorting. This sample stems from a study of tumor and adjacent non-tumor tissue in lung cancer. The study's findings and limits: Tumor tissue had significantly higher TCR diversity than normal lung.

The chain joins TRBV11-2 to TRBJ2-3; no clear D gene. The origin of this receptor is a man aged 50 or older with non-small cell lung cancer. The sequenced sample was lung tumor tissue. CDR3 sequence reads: CASSLMSSNTDTQYS. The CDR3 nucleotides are TGTGCCAGCAGCTTAATGTCATCTAACACAGATACGCAGTATTCT.